In this sample, the clone carrying this TCR beta chain turned up a few times. Its antigen remains unknown. This specimen belongs to a study of T-cell reconstitution after alpha-beta-depleted transplantation in children. Points from the study as a whole: The authors attributed T-cell counts and diversity one year after transplant mostly to newly produced T cells. About two months after transplant, alpha-beta T cells reportedly came from several hundred expanded graft clones. Where some patients showed high TCRbeta diversity at day 60, it came from recipient T cells and thymic progenitors that had survived.

TCRbeta library preparation incorporated unique molecular identifiers. MiXCR, run by TCRdb on the PCR reads, gives a single entry per CDR3 protein. The repertoire holds some 600,000 distinct CDR3 sequences, with approximately 12% as singletons. The receptor was isolated from a male patient aged 10-17 years who had a stem cell transplant for acute myeloid leukemia, so the T cells may come from the graft donor. Sequenced material: PBMCs, mostly from graft donor cells, taken 360 days after TCRalphabeta/CD19-depleted stem cell transplant.

The DNA for the CDR3 is TGCGCCGCCTCCATGAGGGGACCCACAGATACGCAGTATTTT. Residues: CAASMRGPTDTQYF. The chain combines TRBV5-1 with TRBJ2-3, with D possibly called TRBD1 or TRBD2 (5 bases each). In germline, CDR1 is SGHRS, CDR2 YFSETQ. The CDR3 runs 14 residues. V gave up 10 bases and J gave up 2 bases, with 17 bases separating them.